The sequence of this T cell receptor (beta chain) was determined in a study of OX40 agonist ivuxolimab in advanced cancers. Using immunoSEQ multiplex PCR, the repertoire was profiled, and TCRdb retains in-frame clones only, with some absent. The data contain 15,000 to 20,000 clones, about 70% of them seen just once; the ten biggest clones take up roughly a third. Source: CD4+ or CD8+ T cells sorted from blood, taken in a trial of the OX40 agonist ivuxolimab. This receptor was obtained from an adult with an advanced solid tumor such as melanoma, head and neck, liver or kidney cancer.

CDR3 protein: CAWSVRTVNQPQHF. The CDR3 DNA sequence: TGTGCCTGGAGTGTACGGACAGTAAATCAGCCCCAGCATTTT. The genes are TRBV30 and TRBJ1-5; TRBD1 might be the D (6 bases). Germline V gene sequence: CDR1 GTSNPN, CDR2 SVGIG (reference sequence). This CDR3 is 14 amino acids long. V shed 0 bases and J shed 4 bases, with 10 bases lying between them.